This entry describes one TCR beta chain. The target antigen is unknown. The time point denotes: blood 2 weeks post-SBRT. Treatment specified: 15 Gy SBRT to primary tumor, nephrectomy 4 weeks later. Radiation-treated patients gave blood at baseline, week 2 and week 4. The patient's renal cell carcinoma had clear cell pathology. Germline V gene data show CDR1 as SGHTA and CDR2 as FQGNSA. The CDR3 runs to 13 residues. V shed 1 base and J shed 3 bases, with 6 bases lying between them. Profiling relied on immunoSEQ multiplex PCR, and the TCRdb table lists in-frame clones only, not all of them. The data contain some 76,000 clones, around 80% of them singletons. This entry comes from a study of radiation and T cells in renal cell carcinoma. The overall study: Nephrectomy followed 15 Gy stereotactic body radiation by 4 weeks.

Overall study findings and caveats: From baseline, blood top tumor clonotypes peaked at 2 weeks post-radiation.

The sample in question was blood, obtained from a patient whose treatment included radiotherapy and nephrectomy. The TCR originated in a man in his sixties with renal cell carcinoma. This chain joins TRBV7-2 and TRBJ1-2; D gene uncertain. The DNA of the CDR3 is TGTGCCAGCAGCTTAGAAGGATACTATGGCTACACCTTC. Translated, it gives CASSLEGYYGYTF. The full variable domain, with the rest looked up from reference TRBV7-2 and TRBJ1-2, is GAGVSQSPSNKVTEKGKDVELRCDPISGHTALYWYRQSLGQGLEFLIYFQGNSAPDKSGLPSDRFSAERTGGSVSTLTIQRTQQEDSAVYLCASSLEGYYGYTFGSGTRLTVV.